The present T cell receptor beta chain was sequenced within a study of T cells of healthy individuals. Using its own MiXCR run on the 5' RACE reads, TCRdb lists one record per CDR3 protein. Here the sample spans some 82,000 distinct CDR3 sequences, roughly 5% being singletons. This clonotype occurred many times. V shed 5 bases and J shed 4 bases, with 24 bases lying between them. The CDR3 has 18 residues. The germline V gene encodes CDR1 MNHNY and CDR2 SVGAGI (reference sequence). This sequence was found in a female donor in good health. The chain joins TRBV6-6 to TRBJ1-5; D is possibly TRBD1 (6 bases). The CDR3 DNA is TGTGCCAGCAGTCTAGGCCGTCTCAGGACAGTTACTAATCAGCCCCAGCATTTT. Translation gives CASSLGRLRTVTNQPQHF.